These 32 T cell receptor beta chains were all obtained from the same sample, sequenced in a study of T cell responses to AZD1222 COVID-19 vaccine. This table comes from immunoSEQ multiplex PCR, and its TCRdb copy is limited to in-frame clones, with some not included. Among 100,000 or so clones listed, roughly 87% were seen once. The source material was peripheral blood, sampled on day 0 of AZD1222 vaccination. The receptor source for this set is an adult in good health.

The CDR3 loop is CASSPLAGGKETQYF. The CDR3 nucleotides read TGTGCCAGCAGTCCACTAGCGGGGGGGAAAGAGACCCAGTACTTC. The rearrangement uses TRBV7-6 and TRBJ2-5, with 13 bases aligning to TRBD2. The V and J ends lost 6 bases and 3 bases, in that order; junction bases with no gene match: 4. Germline V gene lookup returns CDR1 SGHVS and CDR2 FNYEAQ. The CDR3 loop spans 15 amino acids.

This clone was counted between two and nine times. This same CDR3 is encoded by further DNA sequences in the sample. The chain combines TRBV12-3 or TRBV12-4 with TRBJ1-2, with D tentatively TRBD1 (5 bases). The V end was cut by 4 bases, the J end by 2 bases, with 8 bases between. The CDR3 covers 13 residues. CDR3 sequence: CASSSDSNYGYTF. CDR3 nucleotide sequence: TGTGCCAGCAGTTCCGACAGCAACTATGGCTACACCTTC.

The genes are TRBV9 and TRBJ2-3, with D maybe TRBD2 (6 bases). This CDR3 region has 15 residues. The V end was cut by 2 bases, the J end by 2 bases, with 12 bases between. From germline, CDR1 is SGDLS and CDR2 YYNGEE. The DNA for the CDR3 is TGTGCCAGCAGCGTCCTGGGACTGAACACAGATACGCAGTATTTT. Its protein is CASSVLGLNTDTQYF.

V usage is TRBV4-3 and J usage is TRBJ2-2, with D tentatively TRBD1 (5 bases). CDR1 is LGHNA, CDR2 YSLEER, per germline. The CDR3 contains 16 residues. V shed 5 bases and J shed 4 bases, with 17 bases lying between them. Here the CDR3 reads CASSVQAGSATGELFF. CDR3 DNA sequence: TGCGCCAGCAGCGTCCAGGCAGGGTCGGCCACCGGGGAGCTGTTTTTT.

The DNA for the CDR3 is TGTGCCACCAGCGGGAGGGGGGCCGTTAAAAAACTGTTTTTT. Residues: CATSGRGAVKKLFF. The V and J genes are TRBV15 and TRBJ1-4; TRBD1 might be the D (6 bases). Germline-derived CDR1 and CDR2 are LNHNV and YYDKDF (reference sequence). The ends were cut back, 5 bases at V and 9 bases at J, with 16 bases in the middle. This CDR3 region has 14 residues.

Only a few counts were recorded for this clone. The rearrangement uses TRBV12-3 or TRBV12-4 and TRBJ1-1, with D hard to call. This CDR3 is built from 13 residues. Between the trimmed V and J ends, which lost 5 bases and 2 bases, there was a span of 9 bases. The CDR3 region has the DNA TGTGCCAGCAGTATTACAAGCAACACTGAAGCTTTCTTT. Translated, it gives CASSITSNTEAFF.

The rearrangement uses TRBV5-1 and TRBJ1-1, with a tentative D call TRBD1 (5 bases). V shed 6 bases and J shed 5 bases, with 17 bases lying between them. CDR3 length equals 14 residues. Germline CDR1 and CDR2: SGHRS and YFSETQ. Written as DNA, the CDR3 is TGCGCCAGCAATAGGGGCAGCTCAGGGACTGAAGCTTTCTTT. It specifies CASNRGSSGTEAFF.

This chain links TRBV5-1 with TRBJ1-6, with D perhaps matching TRBD1 (6 bases). This CDR3 is 13 amino acids long. The germline V and J ends were trimmed by 4 bases and 10 bases, with 12 bases remaining between them. Germline V lookup: CDR1 SGHRS, CDR2 YFSETQ. CDR3 region: CASSLEGESPLHF. In nucleotides, the CDR3 is TGCGCCAGCAGCCTGGAGGGGGAATCACCCCTCCACTTT.

This sequence joins TRBV5-4 and TRBJ2-6, with D possibly TRBD2 on 6 matching bases. Germline V gene sequence: CDR1 SGHNT, CDR2 YYREEE (reference sequence). Trimming took 3 bases from V and 0 from J, leaving 7 bases between them. The CDR3 loop spans 15 amino acids. Written as DNA, the CDR3 is TGTGCCAGCAGCTCCGGGGGCTCTGGGGCCAACGTCCTGACTTTC. Protein: CASSSGGSGANVLTF.

V gene TRBV7-8 combines with J gene TRBJ1-5; possibly TRBD1 for D (5 bases). Germline assignment: CDR1 SGHVS and CDR2 FQNEAQ. The V gene lost 0 bases and the J gene lost 7 bases, with 16 bases spanning the gap. The CDR3 loop spans 16 amino acids. This CDR3 is CASSLALGAGKQPQHF. CDR3 nucleotides: TGTGCCAGCAGCTTAGCGCTTGGGGCAGGGAAACAGCCCCAGCATTTT. Full variable domain (rest looked up from reference TRBV7-8 and TRBJ1-5): GAGVSQSPRYKVAKRGQDVALRCDPISGHVSLFWYQQALGQGPEFLTYFQNEAQLDKSGLPSDRFFAERPEGSVSTLKIQRTQQEDSAVYLCASSLALGAGKQPQHFGDGTRLSIL.

The chain links TRBV12-3 or TRBV12-4 to TRBJ1-6; the match to TRBD1 covers 8 bases. The V segment lost 6 bases and the J segment 8 bases; nucleotides outside the gene matches: 3. This CDR3 has 13 residues. The CDR3 nucleotides read TGTGCCAGCAGCAGGGGGCGAGATTCACCCCTCCACTTT. Its translation is CASSRGRDSPLHF.

The CDR3, as DNA: TGTGCCAGCAGCCAAGCAAGAAGCCTAGCGGGGGGTGGCCATGATGAGCAGTTCTTC. This sequence encodes CASSQARSLAGGGHDEQFF. The rearrangement links TRBV4-2 to TRBJ2-1; 11 nucleotides align to TRBD2. Germline V gene lookup returns CDR1 LGHNA and CDR2 YNFKEQ. Trimming at V came to 1 base and at J to 8 bases, leaving 16 bases not matched to a gene. The CDR3 is 19 amino acids.

This clone has just one count. The genes are TRBV3-1 (or the pseudogene TRBV3-2) and TRBJ1-6; 9 bases line up with TRBD1. The junction had 1 base not matched to a gene; V was cut back by 1 base and J by 6 bases. The length of the CDR3 is 15 residues. In germline, CDR1 is LGHDT, CDR2 YNNKEL (reference sequence). The CDR3 sequence: CASSQGTGVNSPLHF. DNA for the CDR3: TGTGCCAGCAGCCAAGGGACAGGGGTTAATTCACCCCTCCACTTT.

V is TRBV19 and J is TRBJ1-2; D remains ambiguous. This CDR3 is 11 amino acids long. Germline values: CDR1 LNHDA, CDR2 SQIVND (reference sequence). Trimming removed 6 bases from V and 3 bases from J, with 5 bases in between. CDR3 residues: CASREYYGYTF. In DNA form, the CDR3 reads TGTGCCAGTAGAGAGTACTATGGCTACACCTTC.

This chain connects TRBV7-6 to TRBJ2-1; possibly TRBD2 for D (6 bases). V was cut by 5 bases and J by 4 bases, with 18 bases left in between. Per the germline V gene, CDR1 is SGHVS and CDR2 is FNYEAQ. CDR3 length: 16 residues. The CDR3 reads CASSAGNAGLYNEQFF. CDR3 bases: TGTGCCAGCAGCGCAGGAAATGCGGGGCTTTACAATGAGCAGTTCTTC.

This chain uses TRBV6-5 with TRBJ2-7; 14 bases fit TRBD2. The CDR3 loop spans 15 amino acids. Per germline, CDR1 MNHEY and CDR2 SVGAGI. V shed 5 bases and J 5 bases; nucleotides not matched to a gene: 5. The chain's CDR3 is CASSTRTSGGNEQYF. The CDR3 DNA sequence: TGTGCCAGCAGTACGCGGACTAGCGGGGGGAACGAGCAGTACTTC.

The chain employs TRBV6-6 and TRBJ1-1, with D possibly matching TRBD1 (5 bases). Germline CDR1 and CDR2: MNHNY and SVGAGI (reference sequence). Trimming took off 2 bases at V and 3 bases at J, with 16 bases between the two ends. The CDR3 sequence is 16 residues long. The CDR3, as DNA: TGTGCCAGCAGTTACCTCCCTCGGGGGTTGGACACTGAAGCTTTCTTT. It specifies CASSYLPRGLDTEAFF.

The chain has TRBV15 and TRBJ2-2; D is possibly TRBD2 (5 bases). CDR1 and CDR2 from the germline V gene are LNHNV and YYDKDF (reference sequence). The V gene lost 0 bases and the J gene lost 3 bases, with 11 bases spanning the gap. The CDR3 runs 16 residues. The CDR3 is CATSRDPGLDTGELFF. The CDR3 DNA is TGTGCCACCAGCAGAGATCCGGGGTTGGACACCGGGGAGCTGTTTTTT.

The chain carries TRBV4-3 and TRBJ2-2, with a tentative D call TRBD2 (6 bases). CDR3 length equals 15 residues. Trimming took 0 bases from V and 5 from J, leaving 10 bases between them. Germline V gives CDR1 LGHNA, CDR2 YSLEER. The DNA for the CDR3 is TGCGCCAGCAGCCAAGACGGGGGATGGACCGGGGAGCTGTTTTTT. As protein: CASSQDGGWTGELFF.

This clone was detected only once. V gene TRBV5-1 combines with J gene TRBJ2-2, with D unresolved. Trimming left V 6 bases short and J 5 bases short, with 14 bases between. The length of the CDR3 is 14 residues. Germline assignment: CDR1 SGHRS and CDR2 YFSETQ. The CDR3 DNA reads as TGCGCCAGCATTCCGGCAGGTACAACCGGGGAGCTGTTTTTT. This codes for CASIPAGTTGELFF.

This clone was recorded only once. The V call is TRBV9, the J call TRBJ1-1, with a weak D call TRBD1 (6 bases). The CDR3 totals 15 residues. V was shortened by 3 bases and J by 6 bases, with 18 bases between the two germline ends. Germline V gene data show CDR1 as SGDLS and CDR2 as YYNGEE. CDR3 sequence reads: CASSGNGGHHSEAFF. CDR3 bases: TGTGCCAGCAGCGGTAACGGGGGGCACCATTCTGAAGCTTTCTTT.

This clone has only a few counts. The chain employs TRBV5-1 and TRBJ1-3, with a weak D call TRBD1 (5 bases). The germline CDR1 and CDR2 sequences are SGHRS and YFSETQ. The CDR3 covers 16 residues. With 4 bases removed from V and 0 bases from J, the gap between germline ends came to 14 bases. The DNA for the CDR3 is TGCGCCAGCAGCAGATCTGGGACGGACTCTGGAAACACCATATATTTT. This encodes CASSRSGTDSGNTIYF.

This clone was counted a few times. V gene TRBV6-1 combines with J gene TRBJ1-2, with D unclear. V was cut by 3 bases and J by 8 bases, with 13 bases left in between. The CDR3 has 13 residues. Germline values: CDR1 MNHNS, CDR2 SASEGT. The CDR3 DNA reads as TGTGCCAGCAGTGAGGTTGTGGGAGGGGGCTACACCTTC. Amino acids: CASSEVVGGGYTF.

Remarks on this clone: This CDR3 is also generated by other DNA sequences in the sample. The chain combines TRBV11-2 with TRBJ1-1, with D possibly TRBD1 on 5 matching bases. The germline V and J ends were trimmed by 1 base and 6 bases, with 6 bases remaining between them. The CDR3 spans 12 residues. Germline-derived CDR1 and CDR2 are SGHAT and FQNNGV. CDR3 region: CASSLGGPEAFF. CDR3 sequence (DNA): TGTGCCAGCAGCTTAGGGGGCCCTGAAGCTTTCTTT.

The chain is built from TRBV5-1 and TRBJ2-1; no clear D. The V and J ends lost 3 bases and 8 bases respectively, with 12 bases between them. Germline CDR1 SGHRS, CDR2 YFSETQ. This CDR3 has 13 residues. The CDR3 loop reads CASSSYPVDEQFF. CDR3 sequence (DNA): TGCGCCAGCAGCTCCTACCCCGTCGATGAGCAGTTCTTC. Full variable domain (rest looked up from reference TRBV5-1 and TRBJ2-1): KAGVTQTPRYLIKTRGQQVTLSCSPISGHRSVSWYQQTPGQGLQFLFEYFSETQRNKGNFPGRFSGRQFSNSRSEMNVSTLELGDSALYLCASSSYPVDEQFFGPGTRLTVL.

The chain links TRBV5-4 to TRBJ2-2; 9 bases fit TRBD1. CDR3 length: 18 residues. The V segment lost 2 bases and the J segment 1 base; nucleotides outside the gene matches: 9. Germline CDR1 and CDR2: SGHNT and YYREEE (reference sequence). CDR3 loop: CASSFGDRASWNTGELFF. For the CDR3, the DNA is TGTGCCAGCAGCTTTGGGGACAGGGCCTCTTGGAACACCGGGGAGCTGTTTTTT.

The chain uses TRBV2 and TRBJ1-6; possibly TRBD1 for D (6 bases). Trimming shortened V by 3 bases and J by 7 bases, and 16 bases separated the two germline ends. Germline lookup yields CDR1 SNHLY and CDR2 FYNNEI. The CDR3 contains 16 residues. This CDR3 reads CASSDRSRGGNSPLHF. CDR3 nucleotides: TGTGCCAGCAGTGATAGGTCCAGGGGTGGGAATTCACCCCTCCACTTT.

The chain recombines TRBV7-2 with TRBJ2-1, with unresolved D. The V and J ends lost 2 bases and 10 bases respectively, with 6 bases between them. The CDR3 runs 11 residues. CDR1 is SGHTA and CDR2 is FQGNSA in the germline V gene. The CDR3 bases are TGTGCCAGCAGCTTAATCAGGGAGCAGTTCTTC. Its translation is CASSLIREQFF. The entire variable domain, with the rest obtained from reference TRBV7-2 and TRBJ2-1, is as follows: GAGVSQSPSNKVTEKGKDVELRCDPISGHTALYWYRQSLGQGLEFLIYFQGNSAPDKSGLPSDRFSAERTGGSVSTLTIQRTQQEDSAVYLCASSLIREQFFGPGTRLTVL.

V gene TRBV7-2 combines with J gene TRBJ1-6; D gene unclear. V dropped 11 bases and J dropped 3 bases, with 11 bases sitting between them. The CDR3 runs to 13 residues. Germline V lookup: CDR1 SGHTA, CDR2 FQGNSA. In nucleotides, the CDR3 is TGTGCCGGATCCAGGAACTATAATTCACCCCTCCACTTT. The encoded protein is CAGSRNYNSPLHF.

The V call is TRBV7-8, the J call TRBJ2-3; D uncertain. The CDR3 consists of 14 residues. The V and J ends lost 1 base and 4 bases respectively, with 9 bases between them. Germline CDR1 and CDR2: SGHVS and FQNEAQ. The CDR3 DNA sequence: TGTGCCAGCAGCTTAGAGGTTAGGGCAGATACGCAGTATTTT. This encodes CASSLEVRADTQYF.

This clone has more than one count but fewer than ten. This chain uses TRBV6-4 with TRBJ1-2; tentative D call: TRBD1 (5 bases). This CDR3 has 15 residues. Deletions cut 7 bases from V and 3 bases from J, with 18 bases between. Germline-derived CDR1 and CDR2 are MRHNA and SNTAGT. The CDR3 region is CASTSGALGDYGYTF. CDR3 DNA: TGTGCCAGCACTAGTGGGGCCTTAGGGGACTATGGCTACACCTTC.

The gene calls are TRBV6-5 and TRBJ2-7; unclear D gene. Germline CDR1 MNHEY, CDR2 SVGAGI. This CDR3 is built from 14 residues. V lost 2 bases to trimming and J lost 1 base, with 9 bases between them. CDR3 coding DNA: TGTGCCAGCAGTTACGGTGCCGTGTCCTACGAGCAGTACTTC. Protein: CASSYGAVSYEQYF.